This is a list of T cell receptor beta chains from one sample in a study of blood T cell repertoires in COVID-19. Sequencing was performed with immunoSEQ multiplex PCR; in TCRdb, only in-frame clones are kept and a portion is missing. This sample has more than 300,000 clones, with around 91% found just once. Sequencing used peripheral blood. The source of these receptors is a woman between 18 and 29 years old who had recovered from COVID-19. Both conserved end residues are part of each CDR3. D genes are given only for firm matches. Clone sizes are given selectively: once, few, many, or a class where the clone is expanded.

V gene	J gene	D gene	clone size	CDR3 DNA	CDR3 protein
TRBV29-1	TRBJ1-2	TRBD1	-	TGCAGCGTTGAGAGCAGGGGGCCTGGCTACACCTTC	CSVESRGPGYTF
TRBV2	TRBJ1-2	-	-	TGTGCCAGCAGAGCAGGGGCCTCAACTAACTATGGCTACACCTTC	CASRAGASTNYGYTF
TRBV10-3	TRBJ1-1	-	-	TGTGCCATCAGTGCTCTGGATGAGCGGGAAGCTTTCTTT	CAISALDEREAFF
TRBV5-1	TRBJ1-4	TRBD1	-	TGCGCCAGCAGCGAACAGGGGGGTGCAACTAATGAAAAACTGTTTTTT	CASSEQGGATNEKLFF
TRBV7-2	TRBJ2-1	-	-	TGTGCCAGCAGCTTGGGAGTCTCCTACAATGAGCAGTTCTTC	CASSLGVSYNEQFF
TRBV4-1	TRBJ1-2	-	-	TGCGCCAGCAGCCAAGACTGGTCAGGCCGTGCCCCCTACACCTTC	CASSQDWSGRAPYTF
TRBV30	TRBJ2-2	TRBD1	few	TGTGCCTGGAGTGTGAGGGGACAGGGGAGGGCCGGGGAGCTGTTTTTT	CAWSVRGQGRAGELFF
TRBV12-3/TRBV12-4	TRBJ1-1	TRBD1	-	TGTGCCAGCAGTTCACAGGGGCGGGGTGAAGCTTTCTTT	CASSSQGRGEAFF
TRBV5-1	TRBJ1-3	-	-	TGCGCCAGCAGCCCGGGGGGATCTGGAAACACCATATATTTT	CASSPGGSGNTIYF
TRBV3-1/TRBV3-2	TRBJ2-1	TRBD2	-	TGTGCCAGCAGCCTACGAAGCGGGAGGAGCAATGAGCAGTTCTTC	CASSLRSGRSNEQFF
TRBV2	TRBJ1-1	-	-	TGTGCCAGCAGTGAAACGCGCCTTAAAATGAACACTGAAGCTTTCTTT	CASSETRLKMNTEAFF
TRBV5-1	TRBJ2-1	-	once	TGCGCCAGCAGCCGGACCATGGGGGCTCTGTATAATGAGCAGTTCTTC	CASSRTMGALYNEQFF
TRBV9	TRBJ1-6	-	-	TGTGCCAGCAGCGTAGAACCGTCGAGCTCCTATAATTCACCCCTCCACTTT	CASSVEPSSSYNSPLHF
TRBV19	TRBJ1-5	-	-	TGTGCCAGTAGTATCGACAGAGATCAGCCCCAGCATTTT	CASSIDRDQPQHF
TRBV19	TRBJ2-1	-	-	TGTGCCAGTAGTATTACCAGCGGGCAACACTCCTACAATGAGCAGTTCTTC	CASSITSGQHSYNEQFF
TRBV5-5	TRBJ2-2	TRBD2	-	TGTGCCAGCAGCTTGCTAGCGGGGAACACCGGGGAGCTGTTTTTT	CASSLLAGNTGELFF
TRBV28	TRBJ1-1	-	once	TGTGCCAGCAGTTTTTTGTCAGGGCGGACTGAAGCTTTCTTT	CASSFLSGRTEAFF
TRBV6-4	TRBJ2-3	-	-	TGTGCCAGCAGTCCGTCCCCAGGGACAGATACGCAGTATTTT	CASSPSPGTDTQYF
TRBV5-4	TRBJ1-1	TRBD1	-	TGTGCCAGCAGCTTGGAACAGGGGGCCGATGAAGCTTTCTTT	CASSLEQGADEAFF
TRBV5-1	TRBJ2-3	-	-	TGCGCCAGCAGCTTGATAAGCGGTATCTCAGATACGCAGTATTTT	CASSLISGISDTQYF
TRBV5-4	TRBJ2-3	TRBD1	-	TGTGCCAGCAGCGCCGGACAGGGCACAGATACGCAGTATTTT	CASSAGQGTDTQYF
TRBV13	TRBJ2-5	TRBD1	-	TGTGCCAGCAGCTCTAGAACCCGAGGGGGCGGGACCCAGTACTTC	CASSSRTRGGGTQYF
TRBV27	TRBJ2-5	-	-	TGTGCCAGCACCCGCAGGGGGGAAGAGACCCAGTACTTC	CASTRRGEETQYF
TRBV19	TRBJ1-4	TRBD1	-	TGTGCCAGTAGTCCGAGGGGGCAGGGTAATGAAAAACTGTTTTTT	CASSPRGQGNEKLFF
TRBV18	TRBJ1-1	-	-	TGTGCCAGCTCACCATCTAGGTGGGACACTGAAGCTTTCTTT	CASSPSRWDTEAFF
TRBV11-3	TRBJ2-3	-	-	TGTGCCAGCAGCTCAATGGGGGGGCCGGGAGATACGCAGTATTTT	CASSSMGGPGDTQYF
TRBV24-1	TRBJ2-5	-	-	TGTGCCACCAGTGATTGGTCGACATCCCAAGAGACCCAGTACTTC	CATSDWSTSQETQYF
TRBV19	TRBJ1-1	-	-	TGTGCCAGTAGTATCTCCCCCGGTGTTAACACTGAAGCTTTCTTT	CASSISPGVNTEAFF
TRBV5-1	TRBJ1-4	TRBD1	once	TGCGCCAGCAGCTTGGACAGGGGAACTAATGAAAAACTGTTTTTT	CASSLDRGTNEKLFF
TRBV18	TRBJ2-3	TRBD2	-	TGTGCCAGCTCAACCCTAGCGGGAGTAGTTGCGAGGACGCAGTATTTT	CASSTLAGVVARTQYF
TRBV6-1	TRBJ2-1	TRBD1	-	TGTGCCAGCAGTGAACCCCCCCGGGACAGGGGGTTCTTC	CASSEPPRDRGFF
TRBV5-4	TRBJ2-1	TRBD2	-	TGTGCCAGCAGCTCCTCAACTACTAGCGGGAGAATCAATGAGCAGTTCTTC	CASSSSTTSGRINEQFF
TRBV6-2/TRBV6-3	TRBJ1-2	TRBD1	-	TGTGCCAGCAGTTACGGACCCGGCACAGGGGGGAAGATTGGCTATGGCTACACCTTC	CASSYGPGTGGKIGYGYTF
TRBV7-2	TRBJ2-3	-	-	TGTGCCAGCAGCTTAGGGAACAGGGTCACAGATACGCAGTATTTT	CASSLGNRVTDTQYF
TRBV30	TRBJ1-6	-	-	TGTGCCTGGAGTGTACGAGGTGCGATCGTAGGCTATAATTCACCCCTCCACTTT	CAWSVRGAIVGYNSPLHF
TRBV13	TRBJ1-2	-	-	TGTGCCAGCAGAGAACGGGGAGACTATGGCTACACCTTC	CASRERGDYGYTF
TRBV28	TRBJ1-5	-	-	TGTGCCAGCAGTCGGGGACAGCCCCAGCATTTT	CASSRGQPQHF
TRBV5-5	TRBJ1-2	TRBD1	once	TGTGCCAGCAGCGGTATAGAACAGGGGTTATCCTATGGCTACACCTTC	CASSGIEQGLSYGYTF
TRBV5-4	TRBJ2-1	-	-	TGTGCCAGCAGCTTGAAGCGGGCCAGCTCCTACAATGAGCAGTTCTTC	CASSLKRASSYNEQFF
TRBV7-2	TRBJ2-3	-	-	TGTGCCAGCAGCTTAGGGGCAGGGACAGATACGCAGTATTTT	CASSLGAGTDTQYF
TRBV6-5	TRBJ1-2	-	-	TGTGCCAGTACGAGAGGGTCTTTCTATGGCTACACCTTC	CASTRGSFYGYTF
TRBV30	TRBJ1-1	-	-	TGTGCCTGGAGTAAAAAGGCGGGTTGGAGCACTGAAGCTTTCTTT	CAWSKKAGWSTEAFF